In its sample, the clone carrying this T cell receptor beta chain was seen once. This entry belongs to a study of blood T cell repertoires in COVID-19. Method: immunoSEQ multiplex PCR; TCRdb's copy keeps in-frame clones and lacks some. The sample shows 450,000 to 500,000 clones, roughly 85% of them seen only once. CDR1 is ENHRY, CDR2 SYGVKD, per germline. Trimming removed 2 bases from V and 4 bases from J; junction bases left unmatched: 8. CDR3 size: 17 residues. The genes are TRBV10-3 and TRBJ1-1, with 12 bases fitting TRBD1. This clonotype originated in a human donor in a cohort sampled during active COVID-19. The sample comprised peripheral blood. CDR3 sequence reads: CAISERGQGARSTEAFF. Here the CDR3 DNA reads TGTGCCATCAGTGAGAGGGGACAGGGGGCGCGCAGCACTGAAGCTTTCTTT.